This is a list of T cell receptor beta chains from one sample in a study of early T cells in non-severe SARS-CoV-2 infection. TCRdb re-called the 5' RACE reads through MiXCR, storing one row per CDR3 protein. The table has 60,000 to 75,000 distinct CDR3 sequences, roughly 12% seen once. The specimen was whole blood. These receptors came from an adult who was a healthcare worker with PCR-confirmed SARS-CoV-2 infection or an uninfected control (not recorded which). Both conserved end residues are part of each CDR3. A D gene is named only where the DNA matches it firmly. Clone size is given for some rows only: seen once, a few or many times, or a class if the clone is expanded.

abundance,j_gene,v_gene,d_gene,CDR3nt,CDR3aa
few,TRBJ2-4,TRBV4-2,TRBD2,TGTGCCAGCAGCCAAGAAACACTAGCGGGGGTGAACATTCAGTACTTC,CASSQETLAGVNIQYF
many,TRBJ1-6,TRBV7-9,NA,TGTGCCAGCAGCTTAACTAGGGAGAATTCACCCCTCCACTTT,CASSLTRENSPLHF
NA,TRBJ2-1,TRBV9,TRBD2,TGTGCCAGCAGCGAGCTAGCGGGGGGGATCAATGAGCAGTTCTTC,CASSELAGGINEQFF
NA,TRBJ2-3,TRBV12-3/TRBV12-4,NA,TGTGCCAGCAGTTTAGTGGGTGGCAATACGCAGTATTTT,CASSLVGGNTQYF
few,TRBJ1-3,TRBV7-9,TRBD1,TGTGCCAGCAGCTCAAATACAGGGGAAGGAAACACCATATATTTT,CASSSNTGEGNTIYF
NA,TRBJ1-5,TRBV29-1,TRBD1,TGCAGCACCCGGACAGGGAATCAGCCCCAGCATTTT,CSTRTGNQPQHF
many,TRBJ2-7,TRBV14,NA,TGTGCCAGCAGCCGACTTAGCTCCTACGAGCAGTACTTC,CASSRLSSYEQYF
few,TRBJ2-5,TRBV7-9,TRBD1,TGTGCCAGCAGCCTCAGGGGGCCAGAGACCCAGTACTTC,CASSLRGPETQYF
NA,TRBJ2-6,TRBV20-1,NA,TGCAGTGCTAGTTCTGGGCTTCGAGAGGCCAACGTCCTGACTTTC,CSASSGLREANVLTF
few,TRBJ1-4,TRBV5-5,NA,TGTGCCAGCAGCTTGGACTTCGGCGCTGGAAAACTGTTTTTT,CASSLDFGAGKLFF
many,TRBJ1-1,TRBV6-1,NA,TGTGCCAGCAGTGCCTATCAGGGTGTCACTGAAGCTTTCTTT,CASSAYQGVTEAFF
NA,TRBJ2-2,TRBV30,NA,TGTGCCTGGAGTGTCGCCGGGGAGCTGTTTTTT,CAWSVAGELFF
few,TRBJ2-3,TRBV29-1,NA,TGCAGCGACGCGGGAAACACAGATACGCAGTATTTT,CSDAGNTDTQYF
NA,TRBJ2-3,TRBV29-1,TRBD2,TGCAGCGTTGCCGCGGCTAGCGGGCAGACAGATACGCAGTATTTT,CSVAAASGQTDTQYF
many,TRBJ1-5,TRBV7-9,NA,TGTGCCAGCAGCCCAGCGTCGGGGAGCCCCCACAATCAGCCCCAGCATTTT,CASSPASGSPHNQPQHF
NA,TRBJ2-2,TRBV20-1,TRBD1,TGCAGTGCTGCCGGGACAGGGGGGCCCGGGGAGCTGTTTTTT,CSAAGTGGPGELFF
many,TRBJ2-6,TRBV5-1,NA,TGCGCCAGCCTCGGAGGGGCCAACGTCCTGACTTTC,CASLGGANVLTF
NA,TRBJ1-1,TRBV7-9,TRBD1,TGTGCCAGCAGCTTAGCGGGACAGGGTAAAATGAACACTGAAGCTTTCTTT,CASSLAGQGKMNTEAFF
many,TRBJ1-2,TRBV29-1,TRBD1,TGCAGCGTTGAAGGGGAGACAGGGGGCGGCGGCTACACCTTC,CSVEGETGGGGYTF
many,TRBJ2-5,TRBV6-5,NA,TGTGCCAGCAGTTACCCGGACAATAGTGATCAGTACTTC,CASSYPDNSDQYF
many,TRBJ2-7,TRBV29-1,NA,TGCAGCGTTTTGGGACGTAACCGCGAGCAGTACTTC,CSVLGRNREQYF
many,TRBJ2-3,TRBV7-2,NA,TGTGCCAGCAGCTTAGCAGGGCCACCCACAGATACGCAGTATTTT,CASSLAGPPTDTQYF